These T cell receptor beta chains were read from a single sample in a study of blood T cell repertoires in COVID-19. Sequenced by immunoSEQ multiplex PCR; TCRdb stores in-frame clones only, minus some. The repertoire holds 100,000 or so clones, with 85% as singletons. Sequencing input: peripheral blood. The receptors derive from a woman aged 70-85 years with active or convalescent COVID-19. CDR3s include the opening cysteine and the closing phenylalanine or tryptophan. D genes are given only for firm matches. Clone size, where shown, is once, few, many, or a class for clones that have expanded.

J | size | D | V | CDR3 | DNA
TRBJ1-4 | . | . | TRBV20-1 | CSASVPRAGEKLFF | TGCAGTGCTAGTGTACCGAGGGCCGGTGAAAAACTGTTTTTT
TRBJ2-1 | . | . | TRBV7-2 | CASSLRQSSSYNEQFF | TGTGCCAGCAGCTTAAGACAGAGCAGCTCCTACAATGAGCAGTTCTTC
TRBJ1-1 | many | . | TRBV7-8 | CASSLSQNTEAFF | TGTGCCAGCAGCTTATCCCAAAACACTGAAGCTTTCTTT
TRBJ1-5 | . | . | TRBV19 | CASSPRRVGSRDNQPQHF | TGTGCCAGTAGTCCCCGGCGAGTAGGGTCCAGGGACAATCAGCCCCAGCATTTT
TRBJ2-7 | . | TRBD1 | TRBV6-5 | CASRTSGTGGYEQYF | TGTGCCAGCAGGACATCCGGGACAGGGGGGTACGAGCAGTACTTC
TRBJ1-5 | . | TRBD1 | TRBV27 | CASRGQGGSNQPQHF | TGTGCCAGCCGTGGACAGGGGGGGAGCAATCAGCCCCAGCATTTT
TRBJ2-7 | once | . | TRBV18 | CASSPSRHTYEQYF | TGTGCCAGCTCACCATCTCGACATACCTACGAGCAGTACTTC
TRBJ1-4 | . | TRBD1 | TRBV28 | CASSPGGTENEKLFF | TGTGCCAGCAGCCCCGGCGGGACAGAGAATGAAAAACTGTTTTTT
TRBJ1-4 | . | . | TRBV27 | CASSFQGPNEKLFF | TGTGCCAGCAGTTTCCAGGGTCCTAATGAAAAACTGTTTTTT
TRBJ2-5 | few | TRBD1 | TRBV9 | CASSVRDRVDTQYF | TGTGCCAGCAGCGTCCGGGACAGGGTAGACACCCAGTACTTC
TRBJ1-2 | . | TRBD1 | TRBV2 | CASTRGQGNYGYTF | TGTGCCAGCACACGGGGACAGGGGAACTATGGCTACACCTTC
TRBJ1-3 | . | . | TRBV4-2 | CASSQDRVSGNTIYF | TGTGCCAGCAGCCAAGACAGGGTCTCTGGAAACACCATATATTTT
TRBJ1-2 | . | . | TRBV9 | CASSASGGKGYGYTF | TGTGCCAGCAGCGCCTCCGGAGGGAAGGGGTATGGCTACACCTTC
TRBJ2-1 | . | TRBD2 | TRBV27 | CASRSTYSGGANEQFF | TGTGCCAGCAGGTCTACTTATAGCGGGGGCGCGAATGAGCAGTTCTTC
TRBJ1-1 | . | TRBD1 | TRBV5-1 | CASSVTGSTEAFF | TGCGCCAGCAGCGTGACAGGGAGCACTGAAGCTTTCTTT
TRBJ1-2 | once | . | TRBV5-1 | CASSLVAGAPGYTF | TGCGCCAGCAGCTTGGTTGCAGGTGCCCCCGGCTACACCTTC
TRBJ1-4 | . | . | TRBV30 | CAWSTAGAGEKLFF | TGTGCCTGGAGTACGGCGGGGGCCGGTGAAAAACTGTTTTTT
TRBJ2-3 | . | TRBD2 | TRBV7-2 | CASSRGLGLGDTQYF | TGTGCCAGCAGCCGGGGACTAGGGCTTGGGGATACGCAGTATTTT
TRBJ2-3 | . | TRBD2 | TRBV28 | CASSPGGGLSGDTQYF | TGTGCCAGCAGCCCCGGGGGGGGATTAAGCGGAGATACGCAGTATTTT
TRBJ2-5 | . | TRBD2 | TRBV2 | CASSDRFLGREKETQYF | TGTGCCAGCAGTGACAGATTTCTGGGGCGGGAGAAGGAGACCCAGTACTTC
TRBJ2-2 | . | . | TRBV5-1 | CASSLQQENTGELFF | TGCGCCAGCAGCTTACAACAGGAGAACACCGGGGAGCTGTTTTTT
TRBJ1-1 | . | . | TRBV11-2 | CASSLGTRMGTEAFF | TGTGCCAGCAGCTTAGGGACAAGGATGGGGACTGAAGCTTTCTTT
TRBJ2-1 | . | TRBD2 | TRBV28 | CASSPRLAVSYNEQFF | TGTGCCAGCAGTCCCCGACTAGCGGTCTCCTACAATGAGCAGTTCTTC
TRBJ1-1 | . | . | TRBV11-3 | CASSLGVQVDTEAFF | TGTGCCAGCAGCTTAGGTGTACAGGTGGACACTGAAGCTTTCTTT